The T cell receptor beta chain under discussion was sequenced for a study of cytomegalovirus exposure and HLA in healthy donors. Assay: immunoSEQ multiplex PCR; the TCRdb copy retains only in-frame clones and omits some. This sample carries tens of thousands of clones, roughly nine tenths of them seen once, and the ten largest clones take more than 0.85%. Study conclusions and caveats: First-cohort TCR clusters tended to co-occur in the 95 to 150 validation repertoires, a later analysis found. Researchers catalogued under 200 TCR beta chains as cytomegalovirus-associated. For most TCR sequences rarity was the rule, although some public TCRs occurred in many donors.

As regards this clone: Its antigen remains unidentified.

The J segment lost 4 bases and the V segment lost 0 bases, leaving 5 bases of the junction unmatched. Germline CDR1 is SGDLS and CDR2 is YYNGEE. The CDR3 loop spans 15 amino acids. This receptor was identified in a man aged 18 to 30 in good health and CMV-seronegative. The sequenced sample consisted of PBMCs. The V and J genes are TRBV9 and TRBJ2-5; 8 bases are shared with TRBD2. The chain's CDR3 is CASSVAGGRGETQYF. The CDR3 DNA sequence: TGTGCCAGCAGCGTAGCGGGGGGGAGGGGAGAGACCCAGTACTTC.